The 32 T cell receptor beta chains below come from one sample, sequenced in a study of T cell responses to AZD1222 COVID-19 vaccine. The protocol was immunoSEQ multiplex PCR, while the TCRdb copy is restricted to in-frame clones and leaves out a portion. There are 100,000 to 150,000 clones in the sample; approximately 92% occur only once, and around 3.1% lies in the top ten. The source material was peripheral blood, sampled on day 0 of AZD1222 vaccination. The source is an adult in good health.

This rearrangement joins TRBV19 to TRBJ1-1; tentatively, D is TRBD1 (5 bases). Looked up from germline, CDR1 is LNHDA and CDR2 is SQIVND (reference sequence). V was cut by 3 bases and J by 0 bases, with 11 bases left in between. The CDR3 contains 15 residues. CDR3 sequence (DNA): TGTGCCAGTAGTATCAAACAGGCTTTGAACACTGAAGCTTTCTTT. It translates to CASSIKQALNTEAFF.

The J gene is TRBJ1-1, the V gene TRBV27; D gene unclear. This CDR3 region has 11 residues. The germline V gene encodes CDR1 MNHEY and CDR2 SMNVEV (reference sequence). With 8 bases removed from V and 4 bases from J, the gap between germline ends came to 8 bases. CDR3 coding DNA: TGTGCCAGCTGCGAGGGCACTGAAGCTTTCTTT. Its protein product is CASCEGTEAFF.

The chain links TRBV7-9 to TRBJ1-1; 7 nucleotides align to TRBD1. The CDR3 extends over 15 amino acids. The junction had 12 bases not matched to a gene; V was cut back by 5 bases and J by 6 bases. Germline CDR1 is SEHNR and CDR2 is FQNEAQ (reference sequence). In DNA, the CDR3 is TGTGCCAGCAGCGCAGGGACAGCCCGCGGGGCTGAAGCTTTCTTT. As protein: CASSAGTARGAEAFF.

CDR3 in amino acids: CASSLTGTYSPLHF. Written as DNA, the CDR3 is TGTGCCAGCAGCTTAACAGGGACCTATTCACCCCTCCACTTT. The chain has TRBV28 and TRBJ1-6; possibly TRBD1 for D (6 bases). The V end lost 6 bases, the J end lost 8 bases, and 14 bases lay between the germline ends. Germline CDR1 and CDR2: MDHEN and SYDVKM. The CDR3 is made up of 14 amino acids.

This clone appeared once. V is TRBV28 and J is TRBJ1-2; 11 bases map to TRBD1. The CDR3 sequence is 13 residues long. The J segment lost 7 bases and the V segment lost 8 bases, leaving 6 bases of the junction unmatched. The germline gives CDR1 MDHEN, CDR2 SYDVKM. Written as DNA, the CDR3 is TGTGCCAGCCTTTACGGGACAGGGGGTGGCTACACCTTC. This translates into CASLYGTGGGYTF.

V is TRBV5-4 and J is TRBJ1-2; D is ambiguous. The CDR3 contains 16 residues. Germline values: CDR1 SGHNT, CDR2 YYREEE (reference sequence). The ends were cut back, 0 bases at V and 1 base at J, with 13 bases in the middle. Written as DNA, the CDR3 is TGTGCCAGCAGCTTGGACGCGGGAGGATATAACTATGGCTACACCTTC. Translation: CASSLDAGGYNYGYTF.

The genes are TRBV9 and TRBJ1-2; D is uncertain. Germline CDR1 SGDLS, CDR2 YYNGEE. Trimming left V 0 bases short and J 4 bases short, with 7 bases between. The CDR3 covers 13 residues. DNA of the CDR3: TGTGCCAGCAGCGTAGGGGGATTCTATGGCTACACCTTC. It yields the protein CASSVGGFYGYTF.

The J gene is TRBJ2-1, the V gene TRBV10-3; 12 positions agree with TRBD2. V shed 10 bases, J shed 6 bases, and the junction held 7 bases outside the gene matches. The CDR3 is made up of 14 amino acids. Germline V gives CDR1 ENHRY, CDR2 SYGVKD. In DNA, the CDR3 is TGTGCCACCGAGACTAGCGGGGGCCGCAATGAGCAGTTCTTC. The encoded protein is CATETSGGRNEQFF.

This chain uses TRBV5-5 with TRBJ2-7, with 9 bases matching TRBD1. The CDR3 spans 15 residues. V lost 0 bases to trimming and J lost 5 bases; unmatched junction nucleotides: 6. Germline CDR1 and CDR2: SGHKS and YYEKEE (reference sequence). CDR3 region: CASSLEGQGLHEQYF. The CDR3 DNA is TGTGCCAGCAGCTTGGAAGGACAGGGGCTACACGAGCAGTACTTC.

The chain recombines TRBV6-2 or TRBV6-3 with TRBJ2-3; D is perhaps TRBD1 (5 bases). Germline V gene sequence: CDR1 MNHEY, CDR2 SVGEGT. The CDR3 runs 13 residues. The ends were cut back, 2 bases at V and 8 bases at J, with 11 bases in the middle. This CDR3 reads CASSYDGAATQYF. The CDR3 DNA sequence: TGTGCCAGCAGTTACGATGGGGCGGCTACGCAGTATTTT.

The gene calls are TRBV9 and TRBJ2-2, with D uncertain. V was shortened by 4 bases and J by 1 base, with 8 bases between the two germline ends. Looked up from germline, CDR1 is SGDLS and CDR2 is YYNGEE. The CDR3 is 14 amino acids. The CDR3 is CASSPRGNTGELFF. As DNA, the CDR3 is TGTGCCAGCAGCCCGCGAGGGAACACCGGGGAGCTGTTTTTT.

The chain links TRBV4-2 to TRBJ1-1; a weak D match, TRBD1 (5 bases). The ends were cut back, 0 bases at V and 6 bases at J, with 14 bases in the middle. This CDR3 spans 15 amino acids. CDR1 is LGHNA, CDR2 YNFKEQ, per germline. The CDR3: CASSQDQQRGAEAFF. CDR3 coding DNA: TGTGCCAGCAGCCAAGATCAACAGCGGGGGGCTGAAGCTTTCTTT.

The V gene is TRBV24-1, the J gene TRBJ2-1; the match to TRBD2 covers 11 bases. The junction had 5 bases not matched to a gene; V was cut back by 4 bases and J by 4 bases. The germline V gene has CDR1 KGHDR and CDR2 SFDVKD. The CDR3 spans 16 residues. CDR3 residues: CATSEVAGGRYNEQFF. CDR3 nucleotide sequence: TGTGCCACCAGTGAGGTAGCGGGAGGGCGGTACAATGAGCAGTTCTTC.

Here the CDR3 reads CASSQEGERNTGELFF. For the CDR3, the DNA is TGTGCCAGCAGCCAAGAGGGGGAGAGAAACACCGGGGAGCTGTTTTTT. The chain recombines TRBV3-1 (or the pseudogene TRBV3-2) with TRBJ2-2; D might be TRBD1 or TRBD2, each matching 5 bases. The CDR3 length is 16 residues. The germline V gene encodes CDR1 LGHDT and CDR2 YNNKEL (reference sequence). V shed 0 bases and J shed 2 bases, with 10 bases lying between them.

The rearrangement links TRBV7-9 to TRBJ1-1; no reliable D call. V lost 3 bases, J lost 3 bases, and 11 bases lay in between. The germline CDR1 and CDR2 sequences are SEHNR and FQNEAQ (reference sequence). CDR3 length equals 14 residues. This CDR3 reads CASSFGPGDTEAFF. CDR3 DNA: TGTGCCAGCAGCTTTGGCCCCGGGGACACTGAAGCTTTCTTT.

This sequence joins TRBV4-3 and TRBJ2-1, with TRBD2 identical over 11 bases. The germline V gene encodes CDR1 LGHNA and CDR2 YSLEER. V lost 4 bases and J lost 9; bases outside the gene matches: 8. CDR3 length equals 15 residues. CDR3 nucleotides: TGCGCCAGCAGCCCCTTAGCGGGAGGGGTGAGTGAGCAGTTCTTC. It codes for CASSPLAGGVSEQFF.

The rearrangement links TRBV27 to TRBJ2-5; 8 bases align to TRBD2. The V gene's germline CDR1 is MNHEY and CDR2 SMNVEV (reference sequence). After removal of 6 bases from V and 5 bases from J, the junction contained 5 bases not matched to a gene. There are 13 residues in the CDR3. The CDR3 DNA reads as TGTGCCAGCAGCCCCCCGGGAGGGGAGACCCAGTACTTC. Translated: CASSPPGGETQYF.

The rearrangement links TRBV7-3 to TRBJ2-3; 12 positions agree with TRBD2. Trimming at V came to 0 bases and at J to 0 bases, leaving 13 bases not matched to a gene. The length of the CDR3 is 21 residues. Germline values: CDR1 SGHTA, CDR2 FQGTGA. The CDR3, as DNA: TGTGCCAGCAGCTTAACTCTGACTAGCGGGAGATTCCCCGCTAGCACAGATACGCAGTATTTT. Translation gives CASSLTLTSGRFPASTDTQYF.

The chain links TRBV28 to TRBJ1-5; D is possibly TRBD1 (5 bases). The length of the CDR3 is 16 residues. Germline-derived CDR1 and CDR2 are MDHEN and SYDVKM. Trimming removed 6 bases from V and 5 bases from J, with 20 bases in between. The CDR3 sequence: CASSNQGGARDQPQHF. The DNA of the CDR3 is TGTGCCAGCAGCAATCAAGGCGGGGCTAGGGATCAGCCCCAGCATTTT.

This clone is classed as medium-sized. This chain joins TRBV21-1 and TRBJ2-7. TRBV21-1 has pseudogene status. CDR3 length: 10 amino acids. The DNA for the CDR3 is TGTGCCAGCAACAGAAGGAGTGCGTACTTC. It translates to CASNRRSAYF.

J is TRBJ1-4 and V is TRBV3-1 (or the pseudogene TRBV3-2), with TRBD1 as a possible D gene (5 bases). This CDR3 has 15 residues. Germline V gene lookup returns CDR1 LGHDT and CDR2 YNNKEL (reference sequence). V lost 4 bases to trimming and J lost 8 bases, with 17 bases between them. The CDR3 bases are TGTGCCAGCAGCCTAAACCCCAGGGAGGGGGAAAAACTGTTTTTT. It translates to CASSLNPREGEKLFF.

CDR3 protein: CASSDTNRGFTGNTIYF. For the CDR3, the DNA is TGTGCCAGCAGCGACACCAACAGGGGTTTTACTGGAAACACCATATATTTT. J is TRBJ1-3 and V is TRBV7-9, with 7 bases aligning to TRBD1. J lost 2 bases, V lost 5 bases, and 12 bases had no gene match. Germline assignment: CDR1 SEHNR and CDR2 FQNEAQ (reference sequence). The CDR3 consists of 17 residues.

CDR3 DNA: TGTGCCAGCAGCTTAGATGGTAGCGGGGCGTGGAATGAGCAGTTCTTC. This gives the protein CASSLDGSGAWNEQFF. The J gene is TRBJ2-1, the V gene TRBV7-2; TRBD2 agrees at 8 bases. Trimming removed 1 base from V and 7 bases from J; junction bases left unmatched: 9. Germline-derived CDR1 and CDR2 are SGHTA and FQGNSA. This CDR3 is built from 16 residues. Full variable domain (rest looked up from reference TRBV7-2 and TRBJ2-1): GAGVSQSPSNKVTEKGKDVELRCDPISGHTALYWYRQSLGQGLEFLIYFQGNSAPDKSGLPSDRFSAERTGGSVSTLTIQRTQQEDSAVYLCASSLDGSGAWNEQFFGPGTRLTVL.

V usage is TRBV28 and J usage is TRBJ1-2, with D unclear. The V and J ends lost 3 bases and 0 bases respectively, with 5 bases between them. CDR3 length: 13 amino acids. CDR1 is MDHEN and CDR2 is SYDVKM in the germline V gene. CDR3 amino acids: CASSLSANYGYTF. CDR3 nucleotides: TGTGCCAGCAGTTTGTCAGCTAACTATGGCTACACCTTC.

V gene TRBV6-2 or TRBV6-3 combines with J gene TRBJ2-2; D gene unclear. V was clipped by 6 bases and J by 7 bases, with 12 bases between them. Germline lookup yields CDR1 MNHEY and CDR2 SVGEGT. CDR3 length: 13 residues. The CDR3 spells CASSGRANGELFF. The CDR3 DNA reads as TGTGCCAGCAGCGGACGGGCCAACGGGGAGCTGTTTTTT.

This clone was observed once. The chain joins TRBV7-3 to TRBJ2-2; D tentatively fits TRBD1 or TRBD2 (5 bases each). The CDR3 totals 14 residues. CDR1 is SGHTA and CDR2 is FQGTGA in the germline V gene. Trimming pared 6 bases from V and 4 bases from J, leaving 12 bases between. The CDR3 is CASSRDGSTGELFF. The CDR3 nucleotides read TGTGCCAGCAGTCGGGACGGATCCACCGGGGAGCTGTTTTTT.

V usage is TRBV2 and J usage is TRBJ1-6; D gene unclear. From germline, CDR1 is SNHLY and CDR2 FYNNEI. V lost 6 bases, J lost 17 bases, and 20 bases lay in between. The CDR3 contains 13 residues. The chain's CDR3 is CASRADSGPEFHF. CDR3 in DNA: TGTGCCAGCAGGGCGGACTCTGGGCCGGAGTTCCACTTT. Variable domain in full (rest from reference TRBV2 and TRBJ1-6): EPEVTQTPSHQVTQMGQEVILRCVPISNHLYFYWYRQILGQKVEFLVSFYNNEISEKSEIFDDQFSVERPDGSNFTLKIRSTKLEDSAMYFCASRADSGPEFHFGNGTRLTVT.

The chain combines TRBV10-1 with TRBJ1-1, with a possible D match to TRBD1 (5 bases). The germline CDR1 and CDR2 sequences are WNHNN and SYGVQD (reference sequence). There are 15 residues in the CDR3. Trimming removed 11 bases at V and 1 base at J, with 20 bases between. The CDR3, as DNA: TGCGCCCGCTCGCTGGGGGATAGGACGAACACTGAAGCTTTCTTT. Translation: CARSLGDRTNTEAFF.

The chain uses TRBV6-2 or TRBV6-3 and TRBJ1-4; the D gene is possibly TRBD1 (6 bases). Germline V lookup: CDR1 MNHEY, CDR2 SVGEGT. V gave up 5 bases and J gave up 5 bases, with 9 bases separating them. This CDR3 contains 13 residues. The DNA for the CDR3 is TGTGCCAGCAGTACGGGACACAATGAAAAACTGTTTTTT. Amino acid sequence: CASSTGHNEKLFF.

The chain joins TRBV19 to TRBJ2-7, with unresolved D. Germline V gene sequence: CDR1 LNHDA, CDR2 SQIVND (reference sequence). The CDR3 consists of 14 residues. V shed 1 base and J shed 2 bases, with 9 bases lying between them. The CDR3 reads CASSIGPSAYEQYF. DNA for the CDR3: TGTGCCAGTAGTATAGGGCCGTCAGCCTACGAGCAGTACTTC.

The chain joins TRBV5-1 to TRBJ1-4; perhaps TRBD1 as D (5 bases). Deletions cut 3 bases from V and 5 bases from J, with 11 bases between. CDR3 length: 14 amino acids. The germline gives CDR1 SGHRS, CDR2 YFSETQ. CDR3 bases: TGCGCCAGCAGCTCGGGACCGCCGAATGAAAAACTGTTTTTT. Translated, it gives CASSSGPPNEKLFF.

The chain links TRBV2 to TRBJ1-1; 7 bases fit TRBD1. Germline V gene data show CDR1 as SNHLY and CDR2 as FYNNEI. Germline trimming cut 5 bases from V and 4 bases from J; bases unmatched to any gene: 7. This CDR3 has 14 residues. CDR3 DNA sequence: TGTGCCAGCAGTCCCTTTCAGGGGGGCACTGAAGCTTTCTTT. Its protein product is CASSPFQGGTEAFF.